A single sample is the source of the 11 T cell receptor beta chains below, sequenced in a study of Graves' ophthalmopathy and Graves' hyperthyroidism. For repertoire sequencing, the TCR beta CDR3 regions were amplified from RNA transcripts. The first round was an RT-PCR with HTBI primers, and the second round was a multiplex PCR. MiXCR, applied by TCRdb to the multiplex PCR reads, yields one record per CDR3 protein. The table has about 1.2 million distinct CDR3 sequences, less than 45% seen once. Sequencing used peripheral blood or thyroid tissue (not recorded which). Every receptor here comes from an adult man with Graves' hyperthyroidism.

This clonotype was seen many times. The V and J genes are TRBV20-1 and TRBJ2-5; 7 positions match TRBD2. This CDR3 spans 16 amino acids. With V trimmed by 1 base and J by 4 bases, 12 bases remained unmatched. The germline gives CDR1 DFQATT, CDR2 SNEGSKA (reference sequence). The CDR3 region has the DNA TGCAGTGCTAGAGCTCCGGGAGGCCCAGGCAGAGAGACCCAGTACTTC. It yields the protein CSARAPGGPGRETQYF.

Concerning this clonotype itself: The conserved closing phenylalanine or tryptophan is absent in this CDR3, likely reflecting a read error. The CDR3, as DNA: TGCAGTGCTAGAGTTGTGGGGGTGAATGGCTACACCTGC. This translates into CSARVVGVNGYTC. The chain joins TRBV20-1 to TRBJ1-2, with D maybe TRBD1 (5 bases). The germline V gene has CDR1 DFQATT and CDR2 SNEGSKA (reference sequence). V shed 1 base and J shed 6 bases, with 12 bases lying between them. This CDR3 contains 13 residues.

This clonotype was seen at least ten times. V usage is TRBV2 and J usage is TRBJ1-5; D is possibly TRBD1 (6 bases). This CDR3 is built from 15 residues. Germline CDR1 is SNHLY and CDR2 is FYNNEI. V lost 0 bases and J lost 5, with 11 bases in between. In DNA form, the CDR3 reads TGTGCCAGCAGTGAAGCGGACAGCCGGTATCAGCCCCAGCATTTT. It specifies CASSEADSRYQPQHF.

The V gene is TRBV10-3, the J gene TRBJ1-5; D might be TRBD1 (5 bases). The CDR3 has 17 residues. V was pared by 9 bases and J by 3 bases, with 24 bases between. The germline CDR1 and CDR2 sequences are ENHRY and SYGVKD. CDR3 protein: CAISGTSSLDNNQPQHF. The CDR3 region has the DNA TGTGCCATATCCGGGACCAGCAGCTTAGACAACAATCAGCCCCAGCATTTT.

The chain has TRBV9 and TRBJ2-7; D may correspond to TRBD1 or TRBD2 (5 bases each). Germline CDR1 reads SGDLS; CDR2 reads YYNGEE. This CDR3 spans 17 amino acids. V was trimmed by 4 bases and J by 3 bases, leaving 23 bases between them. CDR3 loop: CASSQGTWRAPLYEQYF. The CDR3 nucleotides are TGTGCCAGCAGCCAAGGGACGTGGCGGGCACCTCTCTACGAGCAGTACTTC.

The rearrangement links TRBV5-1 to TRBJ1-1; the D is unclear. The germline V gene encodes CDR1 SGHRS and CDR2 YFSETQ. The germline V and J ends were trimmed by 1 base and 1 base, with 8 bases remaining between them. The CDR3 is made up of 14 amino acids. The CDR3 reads CASSLRTPNTEAFF. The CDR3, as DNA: TGCGCCAGCAGCTTGCGGACGCCGAACACTGAAGCTTTCTTT.

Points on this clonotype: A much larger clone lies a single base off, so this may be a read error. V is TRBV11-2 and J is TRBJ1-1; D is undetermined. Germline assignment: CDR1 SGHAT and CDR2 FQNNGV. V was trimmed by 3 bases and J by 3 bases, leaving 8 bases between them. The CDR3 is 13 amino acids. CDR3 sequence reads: CASSLSPDTEAFF. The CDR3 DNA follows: TGTGCCAGCAGCTTGTCCCCCGACACTGAAGCTTTCTTT.

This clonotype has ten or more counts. In DNA, the CDR3 is TGTGCCAGCAGCCCAACCGGACAAATCTACGAGCAGTACTTC. This gives the protein CASSPTGQIYEQYF. This sequence joins TRBV9 and TRBJ2-7; tentatively, D is TRBD1 (5 bases). Per the germline V gene, CDR1 is SGDLS and CDR2 is YYNGEE. The CDR3 has 14 residues. V gave up 4 bases and J gave up 3 bases, with 14 bases separating them. The entire variable domain, with the rest obtained from reference TRBV9 and TRBJ2-7, is as follows: DSGVTQTPKHLITATGQRVTLRCSPRSGDLSVYWYQQSLDQGLQFLIQYYNGEERAKGNILERFSAQQFPDLHSELNLSSLELGDSALYFCASSPTGQIYEQYFGPGTRLTVT.

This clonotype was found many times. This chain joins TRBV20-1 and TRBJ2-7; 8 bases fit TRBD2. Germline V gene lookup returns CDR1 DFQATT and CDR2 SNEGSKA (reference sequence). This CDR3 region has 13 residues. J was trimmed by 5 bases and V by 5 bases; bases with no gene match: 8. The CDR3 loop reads CSALAGSGDEQYF. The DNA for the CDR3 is TGCAGTGCTTTAGCGGGGTCGGGCGACGAGCAGTACTTC.

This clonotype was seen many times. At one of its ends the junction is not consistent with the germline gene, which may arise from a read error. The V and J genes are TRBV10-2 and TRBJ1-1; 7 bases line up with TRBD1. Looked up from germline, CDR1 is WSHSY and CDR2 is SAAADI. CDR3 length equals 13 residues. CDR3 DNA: TGTGCCAGCAGTGACAGGGAGAACACTGAAGCTTTCTTT. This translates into CASSDRENTEAFF.

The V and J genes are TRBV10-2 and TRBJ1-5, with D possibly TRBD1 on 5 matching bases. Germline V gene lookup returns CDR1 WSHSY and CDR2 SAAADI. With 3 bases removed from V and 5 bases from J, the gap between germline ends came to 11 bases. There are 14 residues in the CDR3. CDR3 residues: CASSDSGGYQPQHF. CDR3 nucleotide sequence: TGCGCCAGCAGTGATAGCGGGGGTTATCAGCCCCAGCATTTT.